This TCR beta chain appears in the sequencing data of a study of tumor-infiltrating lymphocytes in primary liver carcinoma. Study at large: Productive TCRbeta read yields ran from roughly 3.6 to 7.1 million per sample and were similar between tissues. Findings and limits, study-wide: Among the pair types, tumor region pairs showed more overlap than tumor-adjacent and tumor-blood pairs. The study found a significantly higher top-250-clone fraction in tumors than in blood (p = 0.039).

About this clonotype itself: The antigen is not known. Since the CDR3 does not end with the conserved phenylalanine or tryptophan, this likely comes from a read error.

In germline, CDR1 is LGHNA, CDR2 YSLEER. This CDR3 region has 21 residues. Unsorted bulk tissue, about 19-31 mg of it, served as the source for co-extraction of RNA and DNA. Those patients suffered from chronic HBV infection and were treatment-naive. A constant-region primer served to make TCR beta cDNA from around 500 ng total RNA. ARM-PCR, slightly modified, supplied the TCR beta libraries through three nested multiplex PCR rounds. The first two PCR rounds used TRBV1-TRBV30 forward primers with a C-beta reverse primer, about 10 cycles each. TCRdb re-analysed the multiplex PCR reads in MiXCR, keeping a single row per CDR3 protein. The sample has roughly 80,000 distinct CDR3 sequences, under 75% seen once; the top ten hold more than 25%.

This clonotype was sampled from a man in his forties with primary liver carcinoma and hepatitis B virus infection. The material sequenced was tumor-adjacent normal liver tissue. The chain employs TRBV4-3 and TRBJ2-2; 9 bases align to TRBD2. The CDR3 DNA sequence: TGCACCAGCAGCCAACCAGTCGCAATAGCGGGAGACGAGTGGAACACCGGGGAACTGTTTTCT. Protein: CTSSQPVAIAGDEWNTGELFS.